Presented here are 26 T cell receptor beta chains from one specimen sequenced in a study of blood T cell repertoires in COVID-19 (dated by TCRdb to the early 2020s). Receptor libraries were prepared by the immunoSEQ multiplex PCR assay. Entries here come from immuneACCESS through TCRdb and include only in-frame sequences with V and J called. Some clones fail to appear in such tables; in the studies checked, an unresolved V gene covers under half of the shortfall, and the cause of the remainder is unknown. In this sample the table shows more than 85,000 clones, approximately 85% of which occur a single time. Jointly, the top ten make up about 6% of the sample. Sequencing was carried out using peripheral blood. These receptors all stem from a woman aged 60-75 years with acute or convalescent COVID-19.

This clone was seen only a few times. The rearrangement uses TRBV28 and TRBJ1-2, with 11 nucleotides matching TRBD1. Unmatched junction bases numbered 13, after V lost 5 bases and J lost 8 bases. The CDR3 is 16 amino acids. Looked up from germline, CDR1 is MDHEN and CDR2 is SYDVKM. This CDR3 reads CASSQPGQGAYYGYTF. As DNA, the CDR3 is TGTGCCAGCAGTCAACCCGGACAGGGGGCTTATTACGGCTACACCTTC.

The chain employs TRBV5-4 and TRBJ2-3; 8 bases map to TRBD2. After removal of 4 bases from V and 4 bases from J, the junction contained 11 bases not matched to a gene. Germline-derived CDR1 and CDR2 are SGHNT and YYREEE (reference sequence). The CDR3 extends over 16 amino acids. CDR3 sequence (DNA): TGTGCCAGCAGCCGGAGCGGGAGAGGGGGGCCAGATACGCAGTATTTT. Protein sequence: CASSRSGRGGPDTQYF. Based on the CDR3 plus reference TRBV5-4 and TRBJ2-3, the full variable domain is ETGVTQSPTHLIKTRGQQVTLRCSSQSGHNTVSWYQQALGQGPQFIFQYYREEENGRGNFPPRFSGLQFPNYSSELNVNALELDDSALYLCASSRSGRGGPDTQYFGPGTRLTVL.

The V call is TRBV18, the J call TRBJ1-4; TRBD1 matches at 8 bases. The CDR3 has 14 residues. The J segment lost 8 bases and the V segment lost 1 base, leaving 3 bases of the junction unmatched. Looked up from germline, CDR1 is KGHSH and CDR2 is LQKENI. DNA for the CDR3: TGTGCCAGCTCACCACGACAGGGGAAGGAAAAACTGTTTTTT. Its protein product is CASSPRQGKEKLFF.

Here the CDR3 reads CASSAEEGTEAFF. The CDR3 nucleotides are TGTGCCAGCAGTGCGGAGGAGGGCACCGAAGCTTTCTTT. This rearrangement joins TRBV6-4 to TRBJ1-1; D ambiguous. The V and J ends lost 4 bases and 8 bases respectively, with 14 bases between them. Per the germline V gene, CDR1 is MRHNA and CDR2 is SNTAGT. The CDR3 has 13 residues.

J is TRBJ2-1 and V is TRBV6-5; 10 positions match TRBD2. The CDR3 extends over 12 amino acids. The germline gives CDR1 MNHEY, CDR2 SVGAGI. V dropped 6 bases and J dropped 10; count of bases not matched to a gene: 3. This CDR3 reads CASRRTSGEQFF. The CDR3 DNA reads TGTGCCAGCAGGAGGACTAGCGGAGAGCAGTTCTTC.

This chain connects TRBV7-2 to TRBJ2-5; TRBD2 agrees at 10 bases. After removal of 1 base from V and 5 bases from J, the junction contained 7 bases not matched to a gene. The CDR3 runs to 16 residues. CDR1 is SGHTA and CDR2 is FQGNSA in the germline V gene. CDR3 DNA: TGTGCCAGCAGCTTAGTGGCTAGCGGGAGTGGGGAGACCCAGTACTTC. Amino acid sequence: CASSLVASGSGETQYF.

The CDR3 loop is CAWRGQPSNYGYTF. In DNA form, the CDR3 reads TGTGCCTGGAGGGGACAGCCTTCTAACTATGGCTACACCTTC. This sequence joins TRBV30 and TRBJ1-2, with 7 bases that match TRBD1. Germline V gene sequence: CDR1 GTSNPN, CDR2 SVGIG (reference sequence). The CDR3 length is 14 residues. The trim removed 3 bases at V and 0 bases at J, leaving 4 bases unmatched.

The chain uses TRBV6-6 and TRBJ2-5, with 7 bases lining up with TRBD2. Germline values: CDR1 MNHNY, CDR2 SVGAGI (reference sequence). The CDR3 length is 16 residues. The V gene end was trimmed by 6 bases and the J gene end by 4 bases; junction bases not matched to a gene: 14. Written as DNA, the CDR3 is TGTGCCAGCAGACCCTGGGGAGGGGAAAACTCAGAGACCCAGTACTTC. Translating gives CASRPWGGENSETQYF.

The chain has TRBV18 and TRBJ1-4, with a possible D match to TRBD1 (5 bases). V dropped 3 bases and J dropped 6 bases, with 8 bases sitting between them. The germline V gene encodes CDR1 KGHSH and CDR2 LQKENI. The CDR3 contains 13 residues. CDR3 protein: CASSPRGYEKLFF. For the CDR3, the DNA is TGTGCCAGCTCACCCCGGGGGTATGAAAAACTGTTTTTT.

V and J are TRBV11-2 and TRBJ2-7, with 8 bases identical to TRBD1. The trim removed 7 bases at V and 1 base at J, leaving 12 bases unmatched. The CDR3 loop spans 16 amino acids. Germline CDR1 reads SGHAT; CDR2 reads FQNNGV. The CDR3 loop is CASITNRDRFSYEQYF. The CDR3 nucleotides read TGTGCCAGCATCACTAACCGGGACAGGTTTTCCTACGAGCAGTACTTC.

This chain uses TRBV2 with TRBJ2-5; TRBD1 might be the D (5 bases). In germline, CDR1 is SNHLY, CDR2 FYNNEI. The CDR3 covers 12 residues. Trimming took off 8 bases at V and 4 bases at J, with 11 bases between the two ends. Here the CDR3 DNA reads TGTGCCAGCCGGCAGGGCGGAGAGACCCAGTACTTC. Protein sequence: CASRQGGETQYF.

The DNA for the CDR3 is TGTGCCACTCAAAAGGGGCTAGCGGCAGATACGCAGTATTTT. Residues: CATQKGLAADTQYF. The chain employs TRBV7-8 and TRBJ2-3; TRBD2 matches at 7 bases. V trimming: 10 bases; J trimming: 4 bases; junction bases outside the gene matches: 11. The CDR3 is 14 residues long. Germline values: CDR1 SGHVS, CDR2 FQNEAQ.

The table lists this clone with a count of one. In the same sample, other DNA sequences code for this CDR3. This chain links TRBV6-5 with TRBJ1-1; D gene unclear. Per the germline V gene, CDR1 is MNHEY and CDR2 is SVGAGI. There are 14 residues in the CDR3. Deletions cut 0 bases from V and 1 base from J, with 6 bases between. The CDR3 spells CASSYSAGNTEAFF. CDR3 bases: TGTGCCAGCAGTTACTCGGCAGGGAACACTGAAGCTTTCTTT.

This chain joins TRBV11-2 and TRBJ2-1, with D maybe TRBD1 (5 bases). V dropped 0 bases and J dropped 4 bases, with 10 bases sitting between them. Germline CDR1 and CDR2: SGHAT and FQNNGV. CDR3 size: 15 residues. In nucleotides, the CDR3 is TGTGCCAGCAGCTTAGATCGATGGACATACAATGAGCAGTTCTTC. The encoded protein is CASSLDRWTYNEQFF.

The CDR3 DNA reads TGTGCCAGCAGAGTTACAGGAATTAACTATGGCTACACCTTC. Its translation is CASRVTGINYGYTF. The genes are TRBV2 and TRBJ1-2; tentative D call: TRBD1 (5 bases). CDR3 length: 14 residues. V lost 6 bases to trimming and J lost 1 base, with 12 bases between them. CDR1 and CDR2 (germline): SNHLY, FYNNEI. Complete variable domain (other parts from reference TRBV2 and TRBJ1-2): EPEVTQTPSHQVTQMGQEVILRCVPISNHLYFYWYRQILGQKVEFLVSFYNNEISEKSEIFDDQFSVERPDGSNFTLKIRSTKLEDSAMYFCASRVTGINYGYTFGSGTRLTVV.

The rearrangement links TRBV7-6 to TRBJ2-7; tentative D call: TRBD1 (6 bases). Germline CDR1 is SGHVS and CDR2 is FNYEAQ. The ends were cut back, 1 base at V and 0 bases at J, with 10 bases in the middle. CDR3 length: 15 residues. CDR3 bases: TGTGCCAGCAGCTTAGACGGGACAACCTCCTACGAGCAGTACTTC. Its protein product is CASSLDGTTSYEQYF.

V gene TRBV11-2 combines with J gene TRBJ1-1; weak D call: TRBD1 (6 bases). Germline V gene lookup returns CDR1 SGHAT and CDR2 FQNNGV. V lost 5 bases, J lost 6 bases, and 13 bases lay in between. The CDR3 is 13 amino acids. The CDR3 reads CASSQIPGAEAFF. In nucleotides, the CDR3 is TGTGCCAGCAGCCAGATTCCAGGGGCTGAAGCTTTCTTT.

The V and J genes are TRBV7-9 and TRBJ1-3, with D possibly TRBD1 on 5 matching bases. Germline V gene sequence: CDR1 SEHNR, CDR2 FQNEAQ (reference sequence). The CDR3 sequence is 15 residues long. Trimming cost V 5 bases and J 0 bases, with 11 bases left between them. CDR3 in DNA: TGTGCCAGCAGCCAAATAACAGGCTCTGGAAACACCATATATTTT. Translating gives CASSQITGSGNTIYF.

The V and J genes are TRBV6-1 and TRBJ1-2, with 8 positions matching TRBD1. CDR3 length equals 18 residues. Germline CDR1 and CDR2: MNHNS and SASEGT. Trimming cost V 4 bases and J 3 bases; bases outside gene matches: 16. The CDR3 sequence is CASSALPRTGRDDYGYTF. In DNA form, the CDR3 reads TGTGCCAGCAGTGCATTACCCAGGACAGGGAGGGATGACTATGGCTACACCTTC.

V and J are TRBV28 and TRBJ2-2, with D tentatively TRBD1 (5 bases). The CDR3 runs 15 residues. The germline CDR1 and CDR2 sequences are MDHEN and SYDVKM. V was clipped by 6 bases and J by 5 bases, with 16 bases between them. As DNA, the CDR3 is TGTGCCAGCAGGATGCAGGGCCGGAAAACCGGGGAGCTGTTTTTT. Translation: CASRMQGRKTGELFF.

V and J are TRBV27 and TRBJ2-7; D is possibly TRBD1 (6 bases). V was trimmed by 6 bases and J by 3 bases, leaving 12 bases between them. The CDR3 is made up of 13 amino acids. The germline V gene encodes CDR1 MNHEY and CDR2 SMNVEV (reference sequence). CDR3 DNA: TGTGCCAGCAGGAGGACAGCCTTCTACGAGCAGTACTTC. It codes for CASRRTAFYEQYF.

The CDR3 DNA reads as TGTGCCAGCAGTTTATCTAGTATTGGGCAGATTTATGGCTACACCTTC. Translated, it gives CASSLSSIGQIYGYTF. This chain joins TRBV27 and TRBJ1-2; D unresolved. The length of the CDR3 is 16 residues. Trimming took off 0 bases at V and 5 bases at J, with 16 bases between the two ends. Germline values: CDR1 MNHEY, CDR2 SMNVEV (reference sequence).

This chain connects TRBV27 to TRBJ1-2; D uncertain. The CDR3 is made up of 13 amino acids. The ends were cut back, 3 bases at V and 8 bases at J, with 13 bases in the middle. Germline lookup yields CDR1 MNHEY and CDR2 SMNVEV (reference sequence). The CDR3 here is CASSFNRGWGYTF. For the CDR3, the DNA is TGTGCCAGCAGTTTTAACCGAGGATGGGGCTACACCTTC.

The gene calls are TRBV6-5 and TRBJ2-1, with TRBD2 matching 10 bases. The V and J ends lost 7 bases and 5 bases, in that order; junction bases with no gene match: 2. The CDR3 extends over 13 amino acids. In germline, CDR1 is MNHEY, CDR2 SVGAGI. In DNA, the CDR3 is TGTGCCAGCATACTAGCGGGGCACAATGAGCAGTTCTTC. This encodes CASILAGHNEQFF.

V is TRBV28 and J is TRBJ1-1, with TRBD1 as a possible D gene (5 bases). Germline V gene lookup returns CDR1 MDHEN and CDR2 SYDVKM. Trimming took 3 bases from V and 11 from J, leaving 16 bases between them. The CDR3 consists of 13 residues. The CDR3 DNA follows: TGTGCCAGCAGTTTGACAAGGGGCGGGGAGGCTTTCTTT. Translated, it gives CASSLTRGGEAFF.

In this sample, this clone turned up a few times. The rearrangement links TRBV3-1 (or the pseudogene TRBV3-2) to TRBJ1-1; D remains unclear. Germline assignment: CDR1 LGHDT and CDR2 YNNKEL (reference sequence). Trimming cost V 3 bases and J 2 bases, with 10 bases left between them. The CDR3 is 14 residues long. For the CDR3, the DNA is TGTGCCAGCAGCCACAGCGTCACAAACACTGAAGCTTTCTTT. This translates into CASSHSVTNTEAFF.